The entry that follows covers one TCR beta chain sequence. This record comes from a study of blood T cells in healthy people across ages. Germline lookup yields CDR1 MGHRA and CDR2 YSYEKL. The CDR3 totals 15 residues. Then a second PCR, running about 6 to 11 cycles, was carried out with a sample-barcoded 5' primer and a J-beta primer mix. One entry per CDR3 protein results from TCRdb running MiXCR on the 5' RACE reads. The profile shows approximately 700,000 distinct CDR3 sequences, roughly 32% of them singletons. The receptor comes from a woman aged 80 or over in good health. This chain connects TRBV4-1 to TRBJ2-1, with 11 bases that match TRBD1. With the DNA end fitting TRBJ2-7 better, the J assignment may be wrong. The sample was blood. CDR3 coding DNA: TGCGCCAGCAGCCGGGGACAGGGGGTATACAATGAGCAGTACTTC. The encoded protein is CASSRGQGVYNEQYF.